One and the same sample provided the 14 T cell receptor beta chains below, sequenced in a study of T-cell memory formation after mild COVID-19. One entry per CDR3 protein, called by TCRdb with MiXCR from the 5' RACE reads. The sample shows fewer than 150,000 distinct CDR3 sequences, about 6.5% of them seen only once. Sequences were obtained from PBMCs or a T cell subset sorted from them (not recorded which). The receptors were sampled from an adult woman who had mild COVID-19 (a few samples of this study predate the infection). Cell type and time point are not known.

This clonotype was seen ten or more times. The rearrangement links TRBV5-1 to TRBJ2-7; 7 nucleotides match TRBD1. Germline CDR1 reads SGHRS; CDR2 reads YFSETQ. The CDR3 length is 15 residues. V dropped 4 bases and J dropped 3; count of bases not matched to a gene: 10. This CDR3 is CASSHSGTEGYEQYF. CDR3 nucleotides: TGCGCCAGCAGCCATTCCGGGACAGAAGGCTACGAGCAGTACTTC.

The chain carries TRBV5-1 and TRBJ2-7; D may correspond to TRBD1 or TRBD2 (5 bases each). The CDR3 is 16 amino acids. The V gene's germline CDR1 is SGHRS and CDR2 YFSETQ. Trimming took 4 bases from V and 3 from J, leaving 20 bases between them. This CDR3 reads CASSPRLAGGSYEQYF. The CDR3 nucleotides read TGCGCCAGCAGCCCCCGCCTAGCTGGGGGTAGCTACGAGCAGTACTTC.

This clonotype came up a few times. CDR3 loop: CSARLDRVSDTQYF. The CDR3 nucleotides read TGCAGTGCCCGACTCGACAGGGTTTCAGATACGCAGTATTTT. The chain joins TRBV20-1 to TRBJ2-3; TRBD1 agrees at 7 bases. With 6 bases clipped from V and 4 bases from J, the junction kept 10 bases outside the gene matches. The CDR3 spans 14 residues. CDR1 and CDR2 from the germline V gene are DFQATT and SNEGSKA (reference sequence).

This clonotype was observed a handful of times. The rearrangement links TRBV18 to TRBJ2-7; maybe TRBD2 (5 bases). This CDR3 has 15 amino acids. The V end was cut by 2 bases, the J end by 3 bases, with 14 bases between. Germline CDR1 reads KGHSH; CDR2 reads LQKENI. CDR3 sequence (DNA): TGTGCCAGCTCACCATTTGCGGTAGGAGGCTACGAGCAGTACTTC. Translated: CASSPFAVGGYEQYF.

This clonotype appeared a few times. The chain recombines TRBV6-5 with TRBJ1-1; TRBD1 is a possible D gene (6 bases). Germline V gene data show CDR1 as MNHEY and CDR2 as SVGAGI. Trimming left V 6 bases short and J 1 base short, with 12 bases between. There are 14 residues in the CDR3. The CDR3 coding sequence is TGTGCCAGCAGCATTGGGGGCGGGAACACTGAAGCTTTCTTT. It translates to CASSIGGGNTEAFF.

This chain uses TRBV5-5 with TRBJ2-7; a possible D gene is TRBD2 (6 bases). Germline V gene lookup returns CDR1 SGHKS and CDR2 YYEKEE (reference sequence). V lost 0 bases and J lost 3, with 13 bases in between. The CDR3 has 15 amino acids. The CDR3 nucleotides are TGTGCCAGCAGCTTGGCCTCGGGAGAGAGCTACGAGCAGTACTTC. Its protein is CASSLASGESYEQYF.

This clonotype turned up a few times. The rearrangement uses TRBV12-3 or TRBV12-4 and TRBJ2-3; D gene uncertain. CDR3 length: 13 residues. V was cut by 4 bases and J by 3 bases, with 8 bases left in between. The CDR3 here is CASSYRRTDTQYF. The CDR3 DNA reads TGTGCCAGCAGTTACCGGCGGACAGATACGCAGTATTTT.

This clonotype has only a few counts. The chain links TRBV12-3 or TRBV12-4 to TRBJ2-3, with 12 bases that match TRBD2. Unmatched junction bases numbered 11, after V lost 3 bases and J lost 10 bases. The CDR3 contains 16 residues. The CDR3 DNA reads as TGTGCCAGCAGTTTCTCCGGGACTAGCGGGCGTAGTTCGCAGTATTTT. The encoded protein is CASSFSGTSGRSSQYF.

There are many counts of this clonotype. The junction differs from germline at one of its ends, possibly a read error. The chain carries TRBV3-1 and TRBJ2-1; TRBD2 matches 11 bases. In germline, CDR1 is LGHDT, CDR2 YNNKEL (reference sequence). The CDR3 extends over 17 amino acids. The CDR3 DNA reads TGTGCCAGCAGCCAGGTAGCGGGAGGGATTTCTTACAGTGAGCAGTTCTTC. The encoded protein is CASSQVAGGISYSEQFF.

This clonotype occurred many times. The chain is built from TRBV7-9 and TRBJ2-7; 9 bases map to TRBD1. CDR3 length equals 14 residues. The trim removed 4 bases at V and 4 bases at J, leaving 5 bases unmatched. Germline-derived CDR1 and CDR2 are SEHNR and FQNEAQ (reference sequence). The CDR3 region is CASSSTDRGYEQYF. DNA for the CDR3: TGTGCCAGCAGCTCGACCGACAGGGGGTACGAGCAGTACTTC.

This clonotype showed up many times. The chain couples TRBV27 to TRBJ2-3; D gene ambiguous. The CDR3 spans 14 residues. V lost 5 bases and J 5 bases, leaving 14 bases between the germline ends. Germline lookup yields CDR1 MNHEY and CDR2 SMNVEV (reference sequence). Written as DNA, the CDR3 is TGTGCCAGCAGTAGGGTCCTAGGGCGAGATACGCAGTATTTT. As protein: CASSRVLGRDTQYF.

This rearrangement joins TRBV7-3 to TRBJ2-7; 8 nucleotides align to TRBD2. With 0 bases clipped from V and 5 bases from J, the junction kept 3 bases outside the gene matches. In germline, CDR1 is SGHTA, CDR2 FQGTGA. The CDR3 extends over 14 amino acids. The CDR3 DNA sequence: TGTGCCAGCAGCTTAACCCCGGGACTAGACGAGCAGTACTTC. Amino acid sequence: CASSLTPGLDEQYF.

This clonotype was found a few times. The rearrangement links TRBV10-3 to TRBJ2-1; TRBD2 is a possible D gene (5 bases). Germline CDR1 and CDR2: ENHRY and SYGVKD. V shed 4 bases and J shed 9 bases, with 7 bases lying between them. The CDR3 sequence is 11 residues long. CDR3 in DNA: TGTGCCATCAGTGGAGGGAGTGAGCAGTTCTTC. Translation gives CAISGGSEQFF.

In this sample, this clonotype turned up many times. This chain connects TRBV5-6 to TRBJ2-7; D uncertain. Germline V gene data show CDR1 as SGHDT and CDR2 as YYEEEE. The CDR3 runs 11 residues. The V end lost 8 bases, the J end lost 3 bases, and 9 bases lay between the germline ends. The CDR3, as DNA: TGTGCCAGTGACTCAGGCTACGAGCAGTACTTC. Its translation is CASDSGYEQYF.